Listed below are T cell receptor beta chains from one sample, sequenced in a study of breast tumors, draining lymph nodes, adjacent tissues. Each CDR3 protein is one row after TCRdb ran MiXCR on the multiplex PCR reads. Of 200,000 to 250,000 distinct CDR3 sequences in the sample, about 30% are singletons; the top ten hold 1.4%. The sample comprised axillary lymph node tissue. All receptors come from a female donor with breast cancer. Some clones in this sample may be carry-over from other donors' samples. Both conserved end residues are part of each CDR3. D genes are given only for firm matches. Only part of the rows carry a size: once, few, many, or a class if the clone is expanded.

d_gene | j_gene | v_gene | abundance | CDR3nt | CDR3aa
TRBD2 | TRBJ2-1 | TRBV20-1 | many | TGCAGTGCTACCGGCGGGAGGGTCGGTAATGAGCAGTTCTTC | CSATGGRVGNEQFF
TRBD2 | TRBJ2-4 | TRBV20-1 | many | TGCAGTGCCGAAAACAGAGCGGGACCAAACATTCAGTACTTC | CSAENRAGPNIQYF
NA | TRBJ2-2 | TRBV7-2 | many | TGTGCCAGCAGCATCACCCCGACAGGCGGAGGGGAGCTGTTTTTT | CASSITPTGGGELFF
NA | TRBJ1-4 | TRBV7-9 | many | TGTGCCAGCAGCTTAGTTCGGCCAGATAATGAAAAACTGTTTTTT | CASSLVRPDNEKLFF
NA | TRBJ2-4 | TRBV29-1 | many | TGCAGCGCGCTAGGACAAGCCAAAAACATTCAGTACTTC | CSALGQAKNIQYF
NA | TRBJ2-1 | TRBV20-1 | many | TGCAGTGCTTTGACTAGAGGGGGGATTATTCCAGACAATGAGCAGTTCTTC | CSALTRGGIIPDNEQFF
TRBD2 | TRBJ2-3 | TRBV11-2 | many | TGTGCCAGCAGCTTAGGGACTAGCGGGAGCCTGGCGAAAGATACGCAGTATTTT | CASSLGTSGSLAKDTQYF
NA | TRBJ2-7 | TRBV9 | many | TGTGCCAGCAGCGTAGGCAGGCCCTCCTACGAGCAGTACTTC | CASSVGRPSYEQYF
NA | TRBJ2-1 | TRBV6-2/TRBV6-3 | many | TGTGCCAGCAGCCGACCGGCCAACAATGAGCAGTTCTTC | CASSRPANNEQFF
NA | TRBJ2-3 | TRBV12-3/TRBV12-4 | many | TGTGCCAGCAGTTTAGTCTCAGCGTATACGCAGTATTTT | CASSLVSAYTQYF
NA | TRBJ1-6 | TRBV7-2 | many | TGTGCCAGCAGCTTAGGAGAGGGGTTAAGTTCACCCCTCCACTTT | CASSLGEGLSSPLHF
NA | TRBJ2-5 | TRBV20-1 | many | TGCAGTGCTAGGGACTCGAAGACCCAGTCCTTC | CSARDSKTQSF
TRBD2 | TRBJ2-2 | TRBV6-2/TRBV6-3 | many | TGTGCCACTAGAACAGCGGGAATCACCGGGGAGCTGTTTTTT | CATRTAGITGELFF
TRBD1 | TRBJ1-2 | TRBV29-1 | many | TGCAGCGTTGTTGACAGGGCGAGCTATGGCTACACCTTC | CSVVDRASYGYTF
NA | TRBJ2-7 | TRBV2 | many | TGTGCCAGCAGCCTAGCCGCCTCCTACGAGCAGTACTTC | CASSLAASYEQYF
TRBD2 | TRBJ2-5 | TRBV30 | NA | TGTGCCTGGTGGGGGGGGGGACAAGAGACCCAGTACTTC | CAWWGGGQETQYF
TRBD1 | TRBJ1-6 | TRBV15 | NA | TGTGCCACCAGCAGCCGGGACAGGGGTAATTCACCCCTCCACTTT | CATSSRDRGNSPLHF
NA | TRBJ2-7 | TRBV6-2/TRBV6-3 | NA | TGTGCCAGCAGGCCCGGGCCTCCTGCGGACGAGCAGTACTTC | CASRPGPPADEQYF
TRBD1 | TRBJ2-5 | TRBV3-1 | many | TGTGCCAGCAGCCAAGGGACCGGGACAGGGAGAGAGACCCAGTACTTC | CASSQGTGTGRETQYF
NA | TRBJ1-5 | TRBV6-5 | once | TGTGCCTGCGGAGATCCAGCGGGAGGGCCTTTT | CACGDPAGGPF
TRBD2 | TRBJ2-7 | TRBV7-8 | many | TGTGCCAGCAGCTCCTTAGGCCTAGCGGGAGCTTACGAGCAGTACTTC | CASSSLGLAGAYEQYF
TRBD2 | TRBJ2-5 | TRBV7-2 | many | TGTGCCAGCAGCCCCGCAATAGCGGGAGTGGGAGAGACCCAGTACTTC | CASSPAIAGVGETQYF
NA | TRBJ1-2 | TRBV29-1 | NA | TGCAGCAGTTTAGGGATACTAAACTATGGCTACACCTTC | CSSLGILNYGYTF
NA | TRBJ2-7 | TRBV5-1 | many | TGCGCCAGCAGCGTAACGTCCTTCTACGAGCAGTACTTC | CASSVTSFYEQYF
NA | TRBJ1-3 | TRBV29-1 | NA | TGCAGCGTTCACTCTAGCGACACCATATATTTT | CSVHSSDTIYF
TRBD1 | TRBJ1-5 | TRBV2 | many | TGTGCCAGCATCCGGGACAGGGAGGGTCAGCCCCAGCATTTT | CASIRDREGQPQHF
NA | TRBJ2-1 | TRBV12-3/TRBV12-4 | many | TGTGCCAGCAGTCCATTTAGCGCCTACAGCGCCAATGAGCAGTTCTTC | CASSPFSAYSANEQFF
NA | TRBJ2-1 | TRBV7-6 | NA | TGTGCCAGCAGCTTAGCGGCCTTAGAGTCCTACAATGAGCAGTTCTTC | CASSLAALESYNEQFF
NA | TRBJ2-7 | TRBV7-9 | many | TGTGCCAGCACCCAAGGGGGACCTACGACCTACGAGCAGTACTTC | CASTQGGPTTYEQYF
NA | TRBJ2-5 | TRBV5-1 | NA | TGCGCCAGCAGCTCGCTAGGGGGGGAGACCCAGTACTTC | CASSSLGGETQYF
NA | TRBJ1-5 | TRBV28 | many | TGTGCCAGCAGTTTCTTCCAGGGTCAGCCCCAGCATTTT | CASSFFQGQPQHF
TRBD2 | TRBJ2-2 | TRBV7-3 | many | TGTGCCAGCAGCTTAGTCGCGACGGGAGGGCCCGGGGAGCTGTTTTTT | CASSLVATGGPGELFF
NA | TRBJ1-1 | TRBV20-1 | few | TGCAGTGCTAGAGATCGGGGACGAAGCTCTGAAGCTTTCTTT | CSARDRGRSSEAFF
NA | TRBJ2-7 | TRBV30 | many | TGTGCCTGGAGTGTCCTCCAGGGTTACGAGCAGTACTTC | CAWSVLQGYEQYF
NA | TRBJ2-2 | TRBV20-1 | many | TGCAGTTGCCTACATCCAGGGCTTGGCACCGGGGAGCTGTTTTTT | CSCLHPGLGTGELFF
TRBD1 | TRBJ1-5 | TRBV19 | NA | TGTGCCAGTAGTATTGACGGGGACAGGGTTTTGCAGCCCCAGCATTTT | CASSIDGDRVLQPQHF
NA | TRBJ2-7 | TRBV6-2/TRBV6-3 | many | TGTGCCAGCAGACCCGGACGGCGGAGCTCCTACGAGCAGTACTTC | CASRPGRRSSYEQYF
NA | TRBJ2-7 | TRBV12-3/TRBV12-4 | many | TGTGCCACCCGTCCCTCCGCGAGCAGAAGCGAGCAGTACTTC | CATRPSASRSEQYF
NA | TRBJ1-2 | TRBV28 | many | TGTGCCAGCAGTGGCGCCGGCACAGGGCTGGAGGGCTACACCTTC | CASSGAGTGLEGYTF
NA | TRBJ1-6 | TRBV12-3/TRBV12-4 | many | TGTGCCAGCAGTTTCACCTCCGCTGGGGGTTATTCACCCCTCCACTTT | CASSFTSAGGYSPLHF
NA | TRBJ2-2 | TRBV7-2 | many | TGTGCCAGCAGCTTAGCTGCCGGGGAGCTGTTTTTT | CASSLAAGELFF
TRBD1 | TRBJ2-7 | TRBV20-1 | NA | TGCAGTGCTAGAGATCCGGGACAGGGGTCCTACGAGCAGTACTTC | CSARDPGQGSYEQYF
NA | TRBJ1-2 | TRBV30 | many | TGTGCCTGGAAGGGGCAGGGCTACACCTTC | CAWKGQGYTF
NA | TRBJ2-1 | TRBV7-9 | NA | TGTGCCTGCAGGGACTGGACCCGAACCGATGGTGAGCAGCTCTTC | CACRDWTRTDGEQLF
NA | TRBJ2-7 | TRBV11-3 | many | TGTGCCAGCAGCGTCCCCGGGAGAACCTACGAGCAGTACTTC | CASSVPGRTYEQYF
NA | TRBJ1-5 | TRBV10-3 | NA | TGTGCCATCAGTGGCACTAGCGGGAGGGCCGGTGAGACCCAGCATTTT | CAISGTSGRAGETQHF
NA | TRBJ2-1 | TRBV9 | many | TGTGCCAGCAGCCCCGTGGACACCCGGGCCGGGCAGTTCTTC | CASSPVDTRAGQFF
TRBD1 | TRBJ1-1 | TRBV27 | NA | TGTGCCAGCAAAAAAACAGGGGGCGGCACTGAAGCTTTCTTT | CASKKTGGGTEAFF
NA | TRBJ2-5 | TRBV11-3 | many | TGTGCCAGCAGCTTTACGGTAGCGGCGCCCCAAGAGACCCAGTACTTC | CASSFTVAAPQETQYF
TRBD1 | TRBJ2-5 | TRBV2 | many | TGTGCCAGCAGCTCGGGACAGGGGGTACAAGAGACCCAGTACTTC | CASSSGQGVQETQYF
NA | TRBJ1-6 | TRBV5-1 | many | TGCGCCAGCAGACGAGACGCAGCCAGTCAGGGTAATTCACCCCTCCACTTT | CASRRDAASQGNSPLHF